This T cell receptor (beta chain) was identified in a study of T cells after yellow fever vaccination. Study details: It was SMART-Seq v4 Ultra Low Input that prepared the fractions with low cell numbers.

This CDR3 comprises 14 residues. V was clipped by 2 bases and J by 4 bases; unmatched bases: 3. CDR1 is SGHVS and CDR2 is FQNEAQ in the germline V gene. TCRdb reprocessed the 5' RACE reads with MiXCR, giving one entry per CDR3 protein. This table holds roughly 330,000 distinct CDR3 sequences, approximately 7% found once. This clonotype showed up many times. The sample here was PBMCs, taken approximately 40 days after the first yellow fever vaccination. This chain links TRBV7-8 with TRBJ2-5; 8 bases are shared with TRBD2. The receptor was derived from a man aged 18 to 29 who received the YFV17D yellow fever vaccine. For the CDR3, the DNA is TGTGCCAGCAGCTTACGGGGGGGGCGAGAGACCCAGTACTTC. Its protein is CASSLRGGRETQYF.